This TCR beta chain was observed in a study of radiotherapy plus CTLA-4 blockade in lung cancer listed by TCRdb under 2018. Study-level background: Objective responses were observed in 18% of enrolled patients, and disease control was achieved in 30% to 40%.

The CDR3 runs 13 amino acids, cysteine and phenylalanine included. This entry keeps only the CDR3 DNA: 39 bases, framed from base 1. V and J lose 8 bases and 7 bases, and a span of 15 bases separates them. The germline V gene encodes CDR1 SGHRS and CDR2 YFSETQ. Concerning this clone itself: It lacks a known antigen. Per-nucleotide qualities are absent, and no much larger clonotype sits a single base away.

Libraries were built with the immunoSEQ multiplex PCR assay. In TCRdb, the immuneACCESS table is reduced to in-frame sequences with V and J assigned. These tables do not hold every clone; where another copy was compared, an unresolved V gene accounts for under half, and the others remain unexplained. Within this sample are 35,000 to 45,000 clones, with less than 75% of them counted one time only. Of the sample, roughly a quarter falls within the top ten clones. Focal radiation therapy combined with CTLA-4 blockade (ipilimumab) was tested in patients with chemo-refractory metastatic non-small-cell lung cancer. The study at large found these results: The strongest predictors of response were reported to be early dynamic shifts in blood T cell clones along with a rise in serum interferon-beta following radiation. After treatment with radiotherapy and ipilimumab, TCR clones that originated in tumors expanded in peripheral blood.

The starting material was peripheral blood, obtained from a patient treated with radiotherapy plus ipilimumab. The chain links TRBV5-1 with TRBJ2-2; tentative D gene TRBD2, with 6 bases matching. The sequence came from a human donor with non-small cell lung cancer who had a partial response to radiotherapy plus ipilimumab. The CDR3 amino acid sequence is: CASREAGGGELFF. The DNA sequence follows: TGCGCCAGTAGGGAGGCCGGTGGCGGGGAGCTGTTTTTT.